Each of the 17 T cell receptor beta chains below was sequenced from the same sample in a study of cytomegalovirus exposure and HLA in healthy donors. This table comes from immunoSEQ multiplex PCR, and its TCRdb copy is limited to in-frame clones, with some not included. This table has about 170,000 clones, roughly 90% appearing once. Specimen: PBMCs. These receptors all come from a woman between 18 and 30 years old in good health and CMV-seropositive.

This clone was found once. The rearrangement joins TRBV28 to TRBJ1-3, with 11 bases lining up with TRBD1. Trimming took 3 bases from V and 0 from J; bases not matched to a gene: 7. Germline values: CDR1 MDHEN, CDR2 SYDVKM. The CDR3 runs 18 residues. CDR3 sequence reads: CASSFWTGGSHSGNTIYF. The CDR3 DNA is TGTGCCAGCAGTTTTTGGACAGGGGGCTCCCACTCTGGAAACACCATATATTTT.

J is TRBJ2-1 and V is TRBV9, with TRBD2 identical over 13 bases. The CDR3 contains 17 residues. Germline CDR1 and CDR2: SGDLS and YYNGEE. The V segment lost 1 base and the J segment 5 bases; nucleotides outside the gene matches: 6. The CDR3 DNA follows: TGTGCCAGCAGCGTATATAGTACTAGCGGGAGGGACAATGAGCAGTTCTTC. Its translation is CASSVYSTSGRDNEQFF. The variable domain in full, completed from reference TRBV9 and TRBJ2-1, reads DSGVTQTPKHLITATGQRVTLRCSPRSGDLSVYWYQQSLDQGLQFLIQYYNGEERAKGNILERFSAQQFPDLHSELNLSSLELGDSALYFCASSVYSTSGRDNEQFFGPGTRLTVL.

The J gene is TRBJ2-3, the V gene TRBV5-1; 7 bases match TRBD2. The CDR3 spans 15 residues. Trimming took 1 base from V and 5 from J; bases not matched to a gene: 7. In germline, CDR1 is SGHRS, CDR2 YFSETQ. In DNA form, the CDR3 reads TGCGCCAGCAGCTTGTCGGGAGGATGGGTAGATACGCAGTATTTT. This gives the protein CASSLSGGWVDTQYF.

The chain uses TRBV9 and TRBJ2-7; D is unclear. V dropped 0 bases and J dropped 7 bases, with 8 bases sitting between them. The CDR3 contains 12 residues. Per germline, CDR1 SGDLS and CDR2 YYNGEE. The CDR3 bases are TGTGCCAGCAGCGTAGAGGCAGGAGAGCAGTACTTC. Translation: CASSVEAGEQYF.

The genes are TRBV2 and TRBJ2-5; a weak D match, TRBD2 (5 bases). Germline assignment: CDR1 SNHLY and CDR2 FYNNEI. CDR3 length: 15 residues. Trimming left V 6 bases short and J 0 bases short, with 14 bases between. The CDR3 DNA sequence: TGTGCCAGCAGCCGCTCGAGGGCCAACCAAGAGACCCAGTACTTC. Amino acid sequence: CASSRSRANQETQYF.

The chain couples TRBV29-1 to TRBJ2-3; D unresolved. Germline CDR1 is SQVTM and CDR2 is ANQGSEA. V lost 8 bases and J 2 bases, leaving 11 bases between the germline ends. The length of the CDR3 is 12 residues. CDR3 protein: CSFRSYTDTQYF. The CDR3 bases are TGCAGCTTTCGGAGCTACACAGATACGCAGTATTTT.

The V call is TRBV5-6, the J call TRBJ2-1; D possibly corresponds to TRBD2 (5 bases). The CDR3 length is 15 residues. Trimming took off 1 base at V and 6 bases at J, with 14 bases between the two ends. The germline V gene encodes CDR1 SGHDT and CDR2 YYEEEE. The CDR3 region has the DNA TGTGCCAGCAGCTTGCAGGACTGGGGATCCAATGAGCAGTTCTTC. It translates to CASSLQDWGSNEQFF.

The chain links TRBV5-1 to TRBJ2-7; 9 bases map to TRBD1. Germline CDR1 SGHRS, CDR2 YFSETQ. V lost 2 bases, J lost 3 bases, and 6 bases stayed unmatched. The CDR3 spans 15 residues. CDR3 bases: TGCGCCAGCAGCTTAGGGACGGGACAGGGCTACGAGCAGTACTTC. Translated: CASSLGTGQGYEQYF.

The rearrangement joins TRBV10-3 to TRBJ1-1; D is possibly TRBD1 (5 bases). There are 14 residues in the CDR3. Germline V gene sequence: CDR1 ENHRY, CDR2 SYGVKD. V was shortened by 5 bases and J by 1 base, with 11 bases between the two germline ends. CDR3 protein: CAISPTDPNTEAFF. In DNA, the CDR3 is TGTGCCATCAGTCCGACAGACCCGAACACTGAAGCTTTCTTT.

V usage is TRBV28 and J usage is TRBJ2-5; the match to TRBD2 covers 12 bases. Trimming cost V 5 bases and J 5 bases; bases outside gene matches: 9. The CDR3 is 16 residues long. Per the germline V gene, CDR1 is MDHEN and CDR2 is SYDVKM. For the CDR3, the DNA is TGTGCCAGCAGTCCCCTACGACTAGCGGGAGTTGAGACCCAGTACTTC. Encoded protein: CASSPLRLAGVETQYF.

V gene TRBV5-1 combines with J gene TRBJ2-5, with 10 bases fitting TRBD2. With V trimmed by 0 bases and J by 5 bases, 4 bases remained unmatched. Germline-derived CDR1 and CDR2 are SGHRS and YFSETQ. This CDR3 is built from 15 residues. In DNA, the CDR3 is TGCGCCAGCAGCTTGGAGGCTAGCGGGGGTGAGACCCAGTACTTC. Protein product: CASSLEASGGETQYF.

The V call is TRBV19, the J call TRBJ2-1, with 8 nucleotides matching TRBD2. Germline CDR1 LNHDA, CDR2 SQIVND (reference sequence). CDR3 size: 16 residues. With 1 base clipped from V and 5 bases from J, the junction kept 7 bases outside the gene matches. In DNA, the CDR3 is TGTGCCAGTAGTATAGGTGTCGGGAGGGGAAACAATGAGCAGTTCTTC. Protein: CASSIGVGRGNNEQFF.

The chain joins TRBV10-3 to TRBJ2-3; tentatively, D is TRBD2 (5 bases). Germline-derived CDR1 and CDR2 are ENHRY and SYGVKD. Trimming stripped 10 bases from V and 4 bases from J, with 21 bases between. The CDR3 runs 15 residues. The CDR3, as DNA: TGTGCCACCTCAACTGGGGAGAAAGGTGCAGATACGCAGTATTTT. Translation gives CATSTGEKGADTQYF.

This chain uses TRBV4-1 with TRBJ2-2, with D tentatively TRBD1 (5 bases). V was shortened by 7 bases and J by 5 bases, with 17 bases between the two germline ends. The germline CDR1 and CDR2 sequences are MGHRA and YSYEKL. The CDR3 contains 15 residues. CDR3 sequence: CASTEGGRVTGELFF. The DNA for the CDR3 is TGCGCCAGCACCGAAGGCGGCAGGGTGACCGGGGAGCTGTTTTTT.

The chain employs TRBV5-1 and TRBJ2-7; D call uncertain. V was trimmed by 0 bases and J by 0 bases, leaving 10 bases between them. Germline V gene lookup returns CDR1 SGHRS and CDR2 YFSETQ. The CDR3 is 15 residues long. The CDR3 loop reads CASSLDAGSSYEQYF. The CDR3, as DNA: TGCGCCAGCAGCTTGGATGCAGGCAGCTCCTACGAGCAGTACTTC.

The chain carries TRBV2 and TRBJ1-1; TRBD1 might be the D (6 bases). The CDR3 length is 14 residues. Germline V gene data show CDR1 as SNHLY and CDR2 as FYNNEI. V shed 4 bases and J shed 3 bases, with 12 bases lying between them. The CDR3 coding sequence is TGTGCCAGCAGTGGGAGGGGGGGAGACACTGAAGCTTTCTTT. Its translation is CASSGRGGDTEAFF.

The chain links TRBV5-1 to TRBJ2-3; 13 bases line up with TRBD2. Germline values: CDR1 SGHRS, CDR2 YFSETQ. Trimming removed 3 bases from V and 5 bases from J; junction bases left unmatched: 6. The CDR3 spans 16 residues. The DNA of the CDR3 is TGCGCCAGCAGCTGGACTAGCGGGAGCTTCTTAGATACGCAGTATTTT. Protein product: CASSWTSGSFLDTQYF.